This TCR beta chain was captured in a study of early T cells in non-severe SARS-CoV-2 infection. The protocol attached unique molecular identifiers to individual cDNA molecules. TCRdb re-called the 5' RACE reads through MiXCR, storing one row per CDR3 protein. The sample has roughly 80,000 distinct CDR3 sequences, around 11% seen once. With 1 base clipped from V and 6 bases from J, the junction kept 2 bases outside the gene matches. This CDR3 has 13 residues. The germline V gene encodes CDR1 SGHTA and CDR2 FQGNSA. This clonotype was seen once. The gene calls are TRBV7-2 and TRBJ2-5, with 7 bases matching TRBD1. The clonotype comes from an adult who was a healthcare worker with PCR-confirmed SARS-CoV-2 infection or an uninfected control (not recorded which). The material sequenced was whole blood, taken at baseline. CDR3 bases: TGTGCCAGCAGCTTAGGACAGGGCAAGACCCAGTACTTC. This codes for CASSLGQGKTQYF.